Shown below are 25 T cell receptor beta chains from a single sample sequenced in a study of shared clonotypes between healthy human individuals. Only in-frame clones appear in the TCRdb table, and some are missing; sequencing was by immunoSEQ multiplex PCR. The data show fewer than 2.5 million clones, 90% to 95% seen once. The sequenced material came from naive CD4+ T cells from PBMCs. Indicated subset: CD45RA+ positively selected. The receptors come from a man between 18 and 29 years old in good health. Some clones in this sample may be carry-over from other donors' samples.

V usage is TRBV11-2 and J usage is TRBJ2-5, with 9 bases fitting TRBD1. The DNA end lines up better with TRBJ2-7; the J call may be wrong. The CDR3 has 14 amino acids. Germline CDR1 and CDR2: SGHAT and FQNNGV. Here the CDR3 reads CASSSRDRDYEQYF. CDR3 in DNA: TGTGCCAGCAGCAGCCGGGACAGGGACTACGAGCAGTACTTC.

The J gene is TRBJ2-1, the V gene TRBV4-1; 9 bases fit TRBD1. Trimming took 0 bases from V and 9 from J; bases not matched to a gene: 12. The CDR3 sequence is 17 residues long. Germline V gene sequence: CDR1 MGHRA, CDR2 YSYEKL. The CDR3 sequence: CASSQEPGETGGGEQFF. The CDR3 DNA is TGCGCCAGCAGCCAAGAGCCGGGAGAAACAGGGGGCGGTGAGCAGTTCTTC.

The rearrangement joins TRBV28 to TRBJ2-1; 11 nucleotides line up with TRBD2. With V trimmed by 3 bases and J by 3 bases, 1 base remained unmatched. The length of the CDR3 is 15 residues. Germline CDR1 reads MDHEN; CDR2 reads SYDVKM. The CDR3 coding sequence is TGTGCCAGCAGTTTTAGCGGGAGGGTCTACAATGAGCAGTTCTTC. Residues: CASSFSGRVYNEQFF.

The rearrangement uses TRBV5-4 and TRBJ2-7; D remains unclear. The CDR3 length is 15 residues. Germline CDR1 and CDR2: SGHNT and YYREEE (reference sequence). Trimming left V 3 bases short and J 5 bases short, with 18 bases between. The CDR3 spells CASSSPTLRSDEQYF. CDR3 DNA sequence: TGTGCCAGCAGCTCCCCCACCTTGCGTTCCGACGAGCAGTACTTC.

The chain combines TRBV6-6 with TRBJ2-7; D is ambiguous. This CDR3 is 12 amino acids long. CDR1 is MNHNY and CDR2 is SVGAGI in the germline V gene (reference sequence). Trimming took 8 bases from V and 2 from J, leaving 10 bases between them. The chain's CDR3 is CASLRVPYEQYF. In DNA, the CDR3 is TGTGCCAGCCTCCGGGTCCCCTACGAGCAGTACTTC.

CDR3 protein: CASSVGSGLNTDTQYF. CDR3 DNA sequence: TGTGCCAGCAGTGTAGGGTCGGGACTTAACACAGATACGCAGTATTTT. The chain employs TRBV27 and TRBJ2-3; possible D gene TRBD2, 6 bases. From germline, CDR1 is MNHEY and CDR2 SMNVEV (reference sequence). Trimming removed 5 bases from V and 2 bases from J, with 17 bases in between. The CDR3 is 16 residues long.

The CDR3 DNA is TGCGCCAGCAGCTTGTTTCGGACAGGCGGCGAGCAGTACTTC. Protein: CASSLFRTGGEQYF. This rearrangement joins TRBV5-1 to TRBJ2-7, with 7 bases fitting TRBD1. V was clipped by 1 base and J by 6 bases; unmatched bases: 7. CDR3 length: 14 amino acids. CDR1 and CDR2 from the germline V gene are SGHRS and YFSETQ.

In regard to this clone: Other DNA sequences within the sample encode an identical CDR3. The genes are TRBV18 and TRBJ1-2; D might be TRBD1 (5 bases). This CDR3 has 13 amino acids. Per germline, CDR1 KGHSH and CDR2 LQKENI. V was pared by 2 bases and J by 2 bases, with 6 bases between. The CDR3 loop reads CASSPGTNYGYTF. In DNA, the CDR3 is TGTGCCAGCTCACCAGGGACCAACTATGGCTACACCTTC.

V usage is TRBV6-1 and J usage is TRBJ1-1, with no clear D. Germline V gene data show CDR1 as MNHNS and CDR2 as SASEGT. Trimming shortened V by 2 bases and J by 0 bases, and 10 bases separated the two germline ends. This CDR3 spans 15 amino acids. CDR3 sequence (DNA): TGTGCCAGCAGTGAACGTCGGGTTCTGAACACTGAAGCTTTCTTT. Protein product: CASSERRVLNTEAFF.

The chain combines TRBV11-3 with TRBJ2-7, with a tentative D call TRBD2 (7 bases). This CDR3 spans 14 amino acids. Germline V gene data show CDR1 as SGHNT and CDR2 as YENEEA. V was cut by 5 bases and J by 2 bases, with 13 bases left in between. The CDR3 nucleotides read TGTGCCAGCAGCCCCGGGGGGCTGGCCTACGAGCAGTACTTC. Its translation is CASSPGGLAYEQYF. The whole variable domain, remainder taken from reference TRBV11-3 and TRBJ2-7, is EAGVVQSPRYKIIEKKQPVAFWCNPISGHNTLYWYLQNLGQGPELLIRYENEEAVDDSQLPKDRFSAERLKGVDSTLKIQPAELGDSAVYLCASSPGGLAYEQYFGPGTRLTVT.

V and J are TRBV15 and TRBJ2-2; 13 bases agree with TRBD2. Germline V gene sequence: CDR1 LNHNV, CDR2 YYDKDF (reference sequence). The CDR3 loop spans 15 amino acids. J gave up 6 bases and V 5 bases, and 3 bases lay outside the gene matches. CDR3 nucleotide sequence: TGTGCCACCAGCGGACTAGCGGGAGACTCCGGGGAGCTGTTTTTT. Protein product: CATSGLAGDSGELFF.

The rearrangement links TRBV18 to TRBJ2-1; D remains ambiguous. The germline V and J ends were trimmed by 2 bases and 3 bases, with 11 bases remaining between them. The length of the CDR3 is 15 residues. CDR1 is KGHSH and CDR2 is LQKENI in the germline V gene. CDR3: CASSPASGNYNEQFF. DNA for the CDR3: TGTGCCAGCTCACCAGCTTCTGGGAACTACAATGAGCAGTTCTTC.

On this clone itself: Within the sample, other DNA sequences also encode this same CDR3. This rearrangement joins TRBV28 to TRBJ2-7, with 7 bases identical to TRBD2. The CDR3 sequence is 12 residues long. The J segment lost 2 bases and the V segment lost 6 bases, leaving 1 base of the junction unmatched. CDR1 MDHEN and CDR2 SYDVKM come from the germline V gene. The CDR3 region is CASSGRPYEQYF. The CDR3 DNA reads as TGTGCCAGCAGCGGGAGGCCCTACGAGCAGTACTTC.

The chain recombines TRBV6-1 with TRBJ2-3; 10 positions match TRBD2. From germline, CDR1 is MNHNS and CDR2 SASEGT. There are 16 residues in the CDR3. Germline trimming cut 2 bases from V and 5 bases from J; bases unmatched to any gene: 7. The CDR3 spells CASSERLAGAGDTQYF. The CDR3 nucleotides are TGTGCCAGCAGTGAACGTCTAGCGGGAGCGGGAGATACGCAGTATTTT.

The rearrangement joins TRBV7-2 to TRBJ1-2; no clear D. This CDR3 contains 14 residues. CDR1 is SGHTA, CDR2 FQGNSA, per germline. Trimming shortened V by 5 bases and J by 4 bases, and 14 bases separated the two germline ends. CDR3: CASSRDDGSYGYTF. The CDR3 DNA is TGTGCCAGCAGCCGCGACGATGGCAGCTATGGCTACACCTTC.

The chain is built from TRBV4-3 and TRBJ2-2, with 9 bases aligning to TRBD2. V lost 9 bases and J lost 6; bases outside the gene matches: 8. The CDR3 sequence is 14 residues long. CDR1 LGHNA and CDR2 YSLEER come from the germline V gene. CDR3 nucleotides: TGCGCCAGTAAGGGCGGGAGGGAGGCCGGGGAGCTGTTTTTT. Amino acid sequence: CASKGGREAGELFF.

The J gene is TRBJ2-5, the V gene TRBV7-3; 9 bases align to TRBD2. This CDR3 spans 15 amino acids. CDR1 and CDR2 (germline): SGHTA, FQGTGA. Germline trimming cut 5 bases from V and 5 bases from J; bases unmatched to any gene: 9. CDR3 amino acids: CASSRGTSSWETQYF. The CDR3 DNA reads as TGTGCCAGCAGCCGAGGGACTAGCTCTTGGGAGACCCAGTACTTC.

To note about this clone: The same CDR3 arises from other DNA sequences in this sample as well. The CDR3 nucleotides read TGTGCCAGCAGCGACAGAGTTCTACAGCCCCAGCATTTT. Protein product: CASSDRVLQPQHF. The rearrangement links TRBV6-1 to TRBJ1-5; a possible D gene is TRBD1 (5 bases). The CDR3 totals 13 residues. The germline V gene encodes CDR1 MNHNS and CDR2 SASEGT. Trimming stripped 6 bases from V and 7 bases from J, with 13 bases between.

The chain carries TRBV2 and TRBJ1-3, with 8 positions matching TRBD1. V was pared by 10 bases and J by 4 bases, with 6 bases of the junction left unmatched. The V gene's germline CDR1 is SNHLY and CDR2 FYNNEI. The CDR3 length is 13 residues. CDR3 amino acids: CATRGLGGNTIYF. In nucleotides, the CDR3 is TGTGCCACCAGGGGGCTTGGGGGAAACACCATATATTTT.

A single count supports this clone. The gene calls are TRBV6-4 and TRBJ2-3; weak D call: TRBD2 (6 bases). The V gene lost 4 bases and the J gene lost 0 bases, with 11 bases spanning the gap. CDR3 length: 15 amino acids. The germline gives CDR1 MRHNA, CDR2 SNTAGT. CDR3 bases: TGTGCCAGCAGTGCCACGGGGGTTAGCACAGATACGCAGTATTTT. Its translation: CASSATGVSTDTQYF.

The chain joins TRBV19 to TRBJ2-3; 15 bases are a match to TRBD2. V lost 6 bases to trimming and J lost 12 bases; unmatched junction nucleotides: 13. The CDR3 extends over 16 amino acids. Germline lookup yields CDR1 LNHDA and CDR2 SQIVND (reference sequence). CDR3 sequence (DNA): TGTGCCAGTAGAGCCCCGGGACTAGCGGGAGGTCCTGTTCAGTATTTT. This encodes CASRAPGLAGGPVQYF.

The chain recombines TRBV5-1 with TRBJ1-5; 9 bases agree with TRBD1. The V gene end was trimmed by 4 bases and the J gene end by 6 bases; junction bases not matched to a gene: 5. CDR1 SGHRS and CDR2 YFSETQ come from the germline V gene. The CDR3 runs to 14 residues. The CDR3 coding sequence is TGCGCCAGCAGCCCACAGGGGGCAACTCAGCCCCAGCATTTT. It yields the protein CASSPQGATQPQHF.

CDR3 bases: TGTGCCAGCAGCCCAGGACAGGGGATCACAGATACGCAGTATTTT. This sequence encodes CASSPGQGITDTQYF. The V call is TRBV7-9, the J call TRBJ2-3; 9 nucleotides agree with TRBD1. The CDR3 loop spans 15 amino acids. Germline V gene lookup returns CDR1 SEHNR and CDR2 FQNEAQ (reference sequence). With V trimmed by 5 bases and J by 2 bases, 5 bases remained unmatched.

V gene TRBV21-1 combines with J gene TRBJ2-2; the D segment call TRBD2 is taken from the table without a DNA check. TRBV21-1 is listed as a pseudogene. The CDR3 length is 19 residues. CDR3 region: CASSKAMQREGPGTGELFF. As DNA, the CDR3 is TGTGCCAGCAGCAAAGCGATGCAGCGGGAGGGCCCCGGCACCGGGGAGCTGTTTTTT.

Only one count was recorded for this clone. Other DNA sequences from this sample encode an identical CDR3 as well. V is TRBV5-1 and J is TRBJ1-2; 8 bases map to TRBD1. The CDR3 contains 14 residues. V was pared by 0 bases and J by 5 bases, with 3 bases of the junction left unmatched. Germline lookup yields CDR1 SGHRS and CDR2 YFSETQ. The CDR3 loop is CASSLGGQGYGYTF. CDR3 sequence (DNA): TGCGCCAGCAGCTTGGGTGGACAGGGATATGGCTACACCTTC.